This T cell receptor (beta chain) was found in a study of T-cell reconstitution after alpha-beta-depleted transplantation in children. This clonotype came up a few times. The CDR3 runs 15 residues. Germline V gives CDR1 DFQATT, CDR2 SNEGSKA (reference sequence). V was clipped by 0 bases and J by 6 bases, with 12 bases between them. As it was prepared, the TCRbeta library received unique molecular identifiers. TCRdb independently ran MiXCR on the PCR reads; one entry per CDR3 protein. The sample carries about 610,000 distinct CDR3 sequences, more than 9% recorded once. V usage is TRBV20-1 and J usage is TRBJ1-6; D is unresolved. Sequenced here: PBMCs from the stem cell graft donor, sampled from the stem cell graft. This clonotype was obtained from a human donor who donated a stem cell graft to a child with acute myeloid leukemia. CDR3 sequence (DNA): TGCAGTGCTAGAGATCCGGGGAGGGTTAATTCACCCCTCCACTTT. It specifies CSARDPGRVNSPLHF.